The T cell receptor (beta chain) described here comes from a study of tumor-infiltrating lymphocytes in primary liver carcinoma. In the study overall: The cohort consisted of patients whose primary liver carcinoma was surgically resected. Regarding the study as a whole: Overlap between tumor regions exceeded overlap of tumor with adjacent tissue or blood. The top-250-clone fraction was significantly higher in tumors than in blood (p = 0.039).

In addition to blood RNA drawn from unsorted whole blood, germline DNA was extracted. Regarding this clonotype: Its antigen is still unknown.

Starting material of 500 to 600 ng total RNA yielded TCR beta cDNA via a constant-region primer. Generation of the TCR beta libraries relied on three nested multiplex PCR rounds using slightly modified ARM-PCR. Both of the initial two PCR rounds ran for roughly 11 cycles and employed TRBV1-TRBV30 forward primers alongside a C-beta reverse primer. TCRdb fed the multiplex PCR reads into MiXCR, producing one record per CDR3 protein. The sample lists 200,000 or so distinct CDR3 sequences; approximately 65% were seen once. Germline CDR1 is SGHDT and CDR2 is YYEEEE. The CDR3 totals 15 residues. V was clipped by 1 base and J by 6 bases; unmatched bases: 5.

Material for sequencing was peripheral blood. V gene TRBV5-6 combines with J gene TRBJ2-1, with 9 positions matching TRBD1. This TCR derives from a woman aged 55-70 years with primary liver carcinoma and hepatitis B virus infection. In DNA form, the CDR3 reads TGTGCCAGCAGCTTGTGGGACAGGGCATTCAATGAGCAGTTCTTC. It codes for CASSLWDRAFNEQFF.